Listed below are T cell receptor beta chains from one sample, sequenced in a study of shared clonotypes between healthy human individuals. Measured with immunoSEQ multiplex PCR; TCRdb has only the in-frame clones, and not every one. The sample shows roughly 2 million clones, 90% to 95% of them seen only once. Sample: naive CD4+ T cells sorted from blood. The source of these receptors is a man between 18 and 35 years old in good health. Each CDR3 is given with its conserved first and last residue. The D gene is left open where the match is weak. Not every row has a clone size; where given, it reads once, few, many or a size class.

cdr3_length	clone_size	v_call	d_call	j_call	cdr3_nt	cdr3_aa
12	NA	TRBV6-5	NA	TRBJ1-6	TGTGCCAGCAGTTACGCTAATTCACCCCTCCACTTT	CASSYANSPLHF
16	NA	TRBV5-1	TRBD1	TRBJ1-6	TGCGCCAGCAGCCAAACAGGGGCGGCCTATAATTCACCCCTCCACTTT	CASSQTGAAYNSPLHF
13	NA	TRBV28	TRBD1	TRBJ1-1	TGTGCCAGCCGGGGACAGGAGAACACTGAAGCTTTCTTT	CASRGQENTEAFF
17	NA	TRBV7-9	NA	TRBJ1-4	TGTGCCAGCAGCCACGTCAGTGATCCAACAACTAATGAAAAACTGTTTTTT	CASSHVSDPTTNEKLFF
17	NA	TRBV19	NA	TRBJ2-6	TGTGCCAGTAGTATTTGGGCGGATACCTCTGGGGCCAACGTCCTGACTTTC	CASSIWADTSGANVLTF
15	NA	TRBV11-2	NA	TRBJ2-5	TGTGCCAGCAGCTTCCGAGGGGAAAACCAAGAGACCCAGTACTTC	CASSFRGENQETQYF
13	NA	TRBV6-5	NA	TRBJ2-7	TGTGCCACCCACAATTACAGGGAGACCGAGCAGTACTTC	CATHNYRETEQYF
15	NA	TRBV5-4	TRBD2	TRBJ2-7	TGTGCCAGCAGCAAACCGGGACTAACTCCCTACGAGCAGTACTTC	CASSKPGLTPYEQYF
12	NA	TRBV7-2	NA	TRBJ2-5	TGTGCCAGCAGCTCGAATCAAGAGACCCAGTACTTC	CASSSNQETQYF
12	NA	TRBV2	NA	TRBJ2-5	TGTGCCTGCCGAAGCGACCTGTCGGCCCAGTACTTC	CACRSDLSAQYF
17	NA	TRBV5-1	TRBD2	TRBJ2-3	TGCGCCAGCAGCTTAATGACTAGCGGGGTGACTGGAGATACGCAGTATTTT	CASSLMTSGVTGDTQYF
15	NA	TRBV7-3	NA	TRBJ2-7	TGTGCCAGCAGCCCTGCCGGGTTGGGGGCGGAAGAGCAGTACTTC	CASSPAGLGAEEQYF
14	NA	TRBV27	TRBD1	TRBJ1-2	TGTGCCAGCAGGCGACAGGGCGGGAGCTATGGCTACACCTTC	CASRRQGGSYGYTF
14	NA	TRBV5-5	NA	TRBJ2-7	TGTGCCAGCAGCTTGGGACAGACTTTCTACGAGCAGTACTTC	CASSLGQTFYEQYF
13	NA	TRBV6-1	NA	TRBJ1-3	TGTGCCAGCAGTGAACAGGAAAGGAACACCATATATTTT	CASSEQERNTIYF
15	NA	TRBV25-1	NA	TRBJ1-5	TGTGCCAGCAGCCGCCACGGGGTAGGGGATCAGCCCCAGCATTTT	CASSRHGVGDQPQHF
15	NA	TRBV19	NA	TRBJ2-2	TGTGCCAGTAAGGTGCAGGGAACTAACACCGGGGAGCTGTTTTTT	CASKVQGTNTGELFF
17	NA	TRBV18	NA	TRBJ2-7	TGTGCCAGCTCACCCCTTCCATGGGCACAGCCCTCCTACGAGCAGTACTTC	CASSPLPWAQPSYEQYF
14	NA	TRBV6-1	TRBD1	TRBJ1-4	TGTGCCAGCAGCATACAGGGGGCTGGTGAAAAACTGTTTTTT	CASSIQGAGEKLFF
13	many	TRBV19	NA	TRBJ2-7	TGTGCCAGTAGTAGCGGGGTTGGCTACGAGCAGTACTTC	CASSSGVGYEQYF
16	NA	TRBV6-5	NA	TRBJ2-7	TGTGCCAGCAGTTATTCGCGCAGGGCCTCCTCCTACGAGCAGTACTTC	CASSYSRRASSYEQYF
13	NA	TRBV2	NA	TRBJ2-7	TGTGCCAGCTGGGTGGGGTTCTCCTACGAGCAGTACTTC	CASWVGFSYEQYF
12	NA	TRBV18	NA	TRBJ2-3	TGTGCCAGCTCACTATCCACAGATACGCAGTATTTT	CASSLSTDTQYF